Reported below is one T cell receptor beta chain. V was clipped by 8 bases and J by 2 bases, with 16 bases between them. CDR1 is SQVTM, CDR2 ANQGSEA, per germline. The CDR3 is made up of 13 amino acids. This specimen belongs to a study of T-cell reconstitution after alpha-beta-depleted transplantation in children. For TCRbeta, the library was prepared with unique molecular identifiers. TCRdb ran MiXCR on the PCR reads and lists one entry per CDR3 protein. The repertoire holds some 550,000 distinct CDR3 sequences, with about 18% as singletons. The chain uses TRBV29-1 and TRBJ2-7; D gene unclear. This TCR derives from a human donor who donated a stem cell graft to a child with acute lymphoblastic leukemia. The starting material was PBMCs from the stem cell graft donor, obtained from the stem cell graft. The CDR3 reads CSSLDGITYEQYF. Written as DNA, the CDR3 is TGCAGCTCTCTGGACGGAATTACCTACGAGCAGTACTTC.